The rows below give T cell receptor beta chains drawn from one sample of a study of cytomegalovirus exposure and HLA in healthy donors. The protocol was immunoSEQ multiplex PCR, while the TCRdb copy is restricted to in-frame clones and leaves out a portion. Of some 200,000 clones listed, 81% were seen once; the top ten hold around 3.9%. The sequenced sample was PBMCs. Receptor source: a man in his fifties or sixties in good health and CMV-seronegative. CDR3s include the opening cysteine and the closing phenylalanine or tryptophan. D genes are given only for firm matches. A row's size may be missing; if present it is once, few, many or a size class.

DNA: TGTGCCTGGAGTGGGGACAGGGTTGGTGAAAAACTGTTTTTT
CDR3: CAWSGDRVGEKLFF
D: TRBD1
size: -
J: TRBJ1-4
V: TRBV30

DNA: TGTGCCAGCAGCCAGGGACAGAAGTTCACCGGGGAGCTGTTTTTT
CDR3: CASSQGQKFTGELFF
D: TRBD1
size: -
J: TRBJ2-2
V: TRBV27

DNA: TGTGCCAGCAGTTACTCTGGGGGGACCCCCTACGAGCAGTACTTC
CDR3: CASSYSGGTPYEQYF
D: -
size: -
J: TRBJ2-7
V: TRBV6-5

DNA: TGTGCCAGCAGTGAAAGCCAGGGATGGGTCACTGAAGCTTTCTTT
CDR3: CASSESQGWVTEAFF
D: -
size: few
J: TRBJ1-1
V: TRBV25-1

DNA: TGTGCCAGCAGCTTGTCACTCCAGGGCCTGTGGGAGCAGTACTTC
CDR3: CASSLSLQGLWEQYF
D: -
size: -
J: TRBJ2-7
V: TRBV5-6

DNA: TGCGCCAGCAGCACCGGACTAGTGTCCGGGGAGCTGTTTTTT
CDR3: CASSTGLVSGELFF
D: TRBD2
size: -
J: TRBJ2-2
V: TRBV5-1

DNA: TGTGCCAGCAGCCCGGGTGGACAGTTCACCGGGGAGCTGTTTTTT
CDR3: CASSPGGQFTGELFF
D: -
size: -
J: TRBJ2-2
V: TRBV21-1

DNA: TGTGCCAGCACCCGGAGAGGGATGGAAAAACTGTTTTTT
CDR3: CASTRRGMEKLFF
D: -
size: once
J: TRBJ1-4
V: TRBV25-1

DNA: TGTGCCAGCAACAATGGGGGCCGGCATGAAGCTTTCTTT
CDR3: CASNNGGRHEAFF
D: -
size: -
J: TRBJ1-1
V: TRBV6-5

DNA: TGCGCCAGCAGCCAGCTCTGGGGGGGCTCATCAGGAAACACCATATATTTT
CDR3: CASSQLWGGSSGNTIYF
D: -
size: -
J: TRBJ1-3
V: TRBV4-1

DNA: TGTTCCAGCAGCTTATCGGGTAGGGGGCTAGGGAACACTGAAGCTTTCTTT
CDR3: CSSSLSGRGLGNTEAFF
D: TRBD1
size: -
J: TRBJ1-1
V: TRBV7-9

DNA: TGCAGCGTTCCTTCGACAGGGTTGGGTCAGCCCCAGCATTTT
CDR3: CSVPSTGLGQPQHF
D: TRBD1
size: -
J: TRBJ1-5
V: TRBV29-1

DNA: TGTGCCAGCAGCAAGGGGGACCGCTCCTCTGGAAACACCATATATTTT
CDR3: CASSKGDRSSGNTIYF
D: -
size: -
J: TRBJ1-3
V: TRBV9

DNA: TGTGCCAGCAGCTTAGAAGGTCTGGGACTTGGCTACACCTTC
CDR3: CASSLEGLGLGYTF
D: -
size: -
J: TRBJ1-2
V: TRBV7-9

DNA: TGTGCCAGCAGTTCACTACAGGGATCCAGCCCCTACGAGCAGTACTTC
CDR3: CASSSLQGSSPYEQYF
D: -
size: -
J: TRBJ2-7
V: TRBV27

DNA: TGTGCCACCAGCGGGGGGGCCTACAATGAGCAGTTCTTC
CDR3: CATSGGAYNEQFF
D: TRBD2
size: -
J: TRBJ2-1
V: TRBV15

DNA: TGTGCCAGCTCAGTGGACAGCATGAACACTGAAGCTTTCTTT
CDR3: CASSVDSMNTEAFF
D: -
size: -
J: TRBJ1-1
V: TRBV18

DNA: TGTGCCAGCAGCCAAGATAAGGGGAATGAGCAGTTCTTC
CDR3: CASSQDKGNEQFF
D: -
size: -
J: TRBJ2-1
V: TRBV4-2

DNA: TGCGCCAGCAGCTTGGAAGGGGGCGCTTACAATGAGCAGTTCTTC
CDR3: CASSLEGGAYNEQFF
D: TRBD1
size: -
J: TRBJ2-1
V: TRBV5-1

DNA: TGCGCCAGCAGCCCCAGGGGGCACGGCTACACCTTC
CDR3: CASSPRGHGYTF
D: TRBD1
size: -
J: TRBJ1-2
V: TRBV4-3

DNA: TGCGCCAGCAGCGCCCCGGGACAGGGATTCAATGAGCAGTTCTTC
CDR3: CASSAPGQGFNEQFF
D: TRBD1
size: -
J: TRBJ2-1
V: TRBV5-1

DNA: TGCGCCAGCAGCCTCGGGACTAGCGTTTACCAAGAGACCCAGTACTTC
CDR3: CASSLGTSVYQETQYF
D: TRBD2
size: -
J: TRBJ2-5
V: TRBV5-1

DNA: TGTGCCAGCAGCCGGGGGGGGCAGAACACCGGGGAGCTGTTTTTT
CDR3: CASSRGGQNTGELFF
D: TRBD2
size: -
J: TRBJ2-2
V: TRBV9

DNA: TGTGCCAGCAGCTTCTACAGCACAGATACGCAGTATTTT
CDR3: CASSFYSTDTQYF
D: -
size: -
J: TRBJ2-3
V: TRBV7-9

DNA: TGCGCCAGCAGCCAGGGGGGGGGCACTAACTATGGCTACACCTTC
CDR3: CASSQGGGTNYGYTF
D: -
size: -
J: TRBJ1-2
V: TRBV4-3

DNA: TGTGCCAGCAGCTTAGGGAGGTGGCCCCAGCATTTT
CDR3: CASSLGRWPQHF
D: -
size: -
J: TRBJ1-5
V: TRBV11-2

DNA: TGTGCCAGCGGCCAACGAGGACTAGCGAACACCGGGGAGCTGTTTTTT
CDR3: CASGQRGLANTGELFF
D: TRBD2
size: -
J: TRBJ2-2
V: TRBV7-6

DNA: TGTGCCAGCAGCCGAGGCGCAGATACGCAGTATTTT
CDR3: CASSRGADTQYF
D: -
size: -
J: TRBJ2-3
V: TRBV7-3

DNA: TGCGCCAGCAGCCAAAGTTTTGATTGGAGGGCGAGAACCTTC
CDR3: CASSQSFDWRARTF
D: -
size: -
J: TRBJ1-2
V: TRBV4-1

DNA: TGTGCCAGCAGTTTGGGCACAGGGCTCTCTGGAAACACCATATATTTT
CDR3: CASSLGTGLSGNTIYF
D: -
size: once
J: TRBJ1-3
V: TRBV6-6

DNA: TGTGCTAGTGGTCCCTGGGGGGGAGGGAACACTGAAGCTTTCTTT
CDR3: CASGPWGGGNTEAFF
D: -
size: few
J: TRBJ1-1
V: TRBV12-5

DNA: TGTGCCTGGAGCGTAGGACTTAACTCTGGAAACACCATATATTTT
CDR3: CAWSVGLNSGNTIYF
D: -
size: -
J: TRBJ1-3
V: TRBV30

DNA: TGTGCCAGCAGCCCTCAACCCGGGTACACTGAAGCTTTCTTT
CDR3: CASSPQPGYTEAFF
D: -
size: -
J: TRBJ1-1
V: TRBV7-2

DNA: TGTGCTAGTGGTCCCGGGGACAGGGTAACAGATACGCAGTATTTT
CDR3: CASGPGDRVTDTQYF
D: TRBD1
size: -
J: TRBJ2-3
V: TRBV12-5

DNA: TGTGCCAGCAGCACAACAGGATACCAAGAGACCCAGTACTTC
CDR3: CASSTTGYQETQYF
D: -
size: -
J: TRBJ2-5
V: TRBV7-9

DNA: TGTGCCAGCAGCGTAGGGGTAGCGGGGGGGCATAATGAGCAGTTCTTC
CDR3: CASSVGVAGGHNEQFF
D: TRBD2
size: -
J: TRBJ2-1
V: TRBV9

DNA: TGTGCCAGCAGAGACGCGGGGGGGCGAACAGATACGCAGTATTTT
CDR3: CASRDAGGRTDTQYF
D: TRBD2
size: -
J: TRBJ2-3
V: TRBV6-6

DNA: TGTGCCAGCAGCTTCCTTAGCACAGATACGCAGTATTTT
CDR3: CASSFLSTDTQYF
D: -
size: -
J: TRBJ2-3
V: TRBV7-2

DNA: TGCGCCAGCAGCCAAGGCGCCAGGGCTGGCTACACCTTC
CDR3: CASSQGARAGYTF
D: -
size: -
J: TRBJ1-2
V: TRBV4-3

DNA: TGTGCCAGCAGCCCAGGCAGAAACTATGGCTACACCTTC
CDR3: CASSPGRNYGYTF
D: -
size: -
J: TRBJ1-2
V: TRBV27

DNA: TGTGCCAGCAGTGATTCCAGGACAGGGGACACTGAAGCTTTCTTT
CDR3: CASSDSRTGDTEAFF
D: TRBD1
size: -
J: TRBJ1-1
V: TRBV6-1

DNA: TGTGCCAGCAGCTCCCGAGGGGGCTTCACTGGAAACACCATATATTTT
CDR3: CASSSRGGFTGNTIYF
D: TRBD1
size: -
J: TRBJ1-3
V: TRBV9

DNA: TGTGCTAGCAGCTTAGGGAGAGGGACAGCCGCAGAGACCCAGTACTTC
CDR3: CASSLGRGTAAETQYF
D: TRBD1
size: -
J: TRBJ2-5
V: TRBV7-7

DNA: TGTGCTAGTGGTTTTGGGACAGGGAACTACGAGCAGTACTTC
CDR3: CASGFGTGNYEQYF
D: TRBD1
size: once
J: TRBJ2-7
V: TRBV12-5

DNA: TGTGCCAGGGGTACAGGGGCGGATGAAAAACTGTTTTTT
CDR3: CARGTGADEKLFF
D: TRBD1
size: -
J: TRBJ1-4
V: TRBV7-9

DNA: TGTGCCAGCAGCGTAGGACAGGGGGTCTACGAGCAGTACTTC
CDR3: CASSVGQGVYEQYF
D: TRBD1
size: -
J: TRBJ2-7
V: TRBV9

DNA: TGCGCCAGCAGTTCACAGGGCTCGAACACTGAAGCTTTCTTT
CDR3: CASSSQGSNTEAFF
D: -
size: few
J: TRBJ1-1
V: TRBV5-1

DNA: TGTTCCAGCAAGGAGCGGGGTGACGGCGAGCAGTACTTC
CDR3: CSSKERGDGEQYF
D: TRBD2
size: once
J: TRBJ2-7
V: TRBV7-9

DNA: TGTGCCAGCTCACCACCATCCCAGGAAAAACTGTTTTTT
CDR3: CASSPPSQEKLFF
D: -
size: -
J: TRBJ1-4
V: TRBV18

DNA: TGTGCCAGCAGCCAAAAAGATACGCAGTATTTT
CDR3: CASSQKDTQYF
D: -
size: -
J: TRBJ2-3
V: TRBV7-2

DNA: TGTGCCAGCAGCTTTAGCTACTCTGGGGCCAACGTCCTGACTTTC
CDR3: CASSFSYSGANVLTF
D: -
size: -
J: TRBJ2-6
V: TRBV5-4

DNA: TGTGCCAGCTCACCACCGACCAACTACGAGCAGTACTTC
CDR3: CASSPPTNYEQYF
D: -
size: -
J: TRBJ2-7
V: TRBV18

DNA: TGTGCCAGCAGTTACTCGGAGGGGATGAGGGGCTATGGCTACACCTTC
CDR3: CASSYSEGMRGYGYTF
D: -
size: -
J: TRBJ1-2
V: TRBV6-5

DNA: TGCGCCAGCAGCCAAGAAGGGGGCGCCATCGGGGAGCTGTTTTTT
CDR3: CASSQEGGAIGELFF
D: TRBD1
size: -
J: TRBJ2-2
V: TRBV4-3

DNA: TGTGCCAGCAGTCGTTCCTACAATGAGCAGTTCTTC
CDR3: CASSRSYNEQFF
D: -
size: -
J: TRBJ2-1
V: TRBV2

DNA: TGTGCCAGCGGGACTCACGCGGATACGCAGTATTTT
CDR3: CASGTHADTQYF
D: -
size: -
J: TRBJ2-3
V: TRBV6-5

DNA: TGTGCCAGCAGCCCCACAGTCAGTTCATCCTATGGCTACACCTTC
CDR3: CASSPTVSSSYGYTF
D: -
size: -
J: TRBJ1-2
V: TRBV7-9

DNA: TGTGCCAGCAGCCTCCTAGCGGTGAGACAAGAGACCCAGTACTTC
CDR3: CASSLLAVRQETQYF
D: TRBD2
size: -
J: TRBJ2-5
V: TRBV7-2

DNA: TGTGCCAGCAGCGTAGGAGACTTTAGCAATCAGCCCCAGCATTTT
CDR3: CASSVGDFSNQPQHF
D: -
size: -
J: TRBJ1-5
V: TRBV9